The 9 T cell receptor beta chains presented below share a single source sample, sequenced in a study of T cells in Graves' hyperthyroidism and ophthalmopathy. RNA transcripts were the template for amplifying TCR beta CDR3 regions. During a first-round RT-PCR of the TCR CDR3, the HTBI primer set was used. TCRdb analysed the multiplex PCR reads with MiXCR anew, one entry per CDR3 protein. The sample has about half a million distinct CDR3 sequences; about 16% are singletons. The sequencing sample was made of blood. These receptors all come from a woman aged 30 to 39 with Graves' ophthalmopathy.

This clonotype was observed a few times. The chain is built from TRBV3-1 and TRBJ2-1, with a possible D match to TRBD2 (5 bases). This CDR3 comprises 15 residues. Trimming took off 5 bases at V and 4 bases at J, with 15 bases between the two ends. Germline V CDR1 and CDR2: LGHDT, YNNKEL (reference sequence). The CDR3 loop is CASSSNMGEYNEQFF. The CDR3 DNA is TGTGCCAGCAGCTCGAATATGGGAGAATACAATGAGCAGTTCTTC.

V gene TRBV11-2 combines with J gene TRBJ2-2, with 8 bases identical to TRBD2. The germline CDR1 and CDR2 sequences are SGHAT and FQNNGV. The CDR3 contains 14 residues. The V segment lost 8 bases and the J segment 5 bases; nucleotides outside the gene matches: 7. The chain's CDR3 is CASPAGVGTGELFF. DNA for the CDR3: TGTGCCAGCCCAGCGGGAGTTGGGACCGGGGAGCTGTTTTTT.

This chain connects TRBV6-2 or TRBV6-3 to TRBJ2-2, with 8 bases matching TRBD2. Trimming removed 5 bases from V and 4 bases from J; junction bases left unmatched: 12. CDR1 is MNHEY, CDR2 SVGEGT, per germline. The CDR3 has 17 residues. This CDR3 is CASSNREGSVITGELFF. The CDR3 DNA follows: TGTGCCAGCAGTAACCGGGAGGGGAGTGTAATCACCGGGGAGCTGTTTTTT.

A few counts support this clonotype. The chain employs TRBV3-1 and TRBJ2-3; 13 bases agree with TRBD2. V was clipped by 3 bases and J by 3 bases; unmatched bases: 15. The germline CDR1 and CDR2 sequences are LGHDT and YNNKEL (reference sequence). This CDR3 spans 20 amino acids. For the CDR3, the DNA is TGTGCCAGCAGCCACAAAATCCCGGGACTAGCGGGAAGGGGGACAGATACGCAGTATTTT. Protein: CASSHKIPGLAGRGTDTQYF.

About this clonotype itself: A far larger clone is only one base removed, so a read error is likely. The chain couples TRBV7-9 to TRBJ1-2; possibly TRBD1 for D (6 bases). Germline CDR1 reads SEHNR; CDR2 reads FQNEAQ (reference sequence). V lost 3 bases and J 10 bases, leaving 9 bases between the germline ends. There are 11 residues in the CDR3. The CDR3 DNA reads TGTGCCAGCAGCTTGGGGGCTGACTACACCTTC. This translates into CASSLGADYTF.

The table lists this clonotype with many counts. V usage is TRBV7-8 and J usage is TRBJ2-5, with no clear D. CDR1 SGHVS and CDR2 FQNEAQ come from the germline V gene. CDR3 length: 13 amino acids. With 5 bases removed from V and 4 bases from J, the gap between germline ends came to 11 bases. The CDR3 bases are TGTGCCAGCAGCCAACTCGAGAGAGAGACCCAGTACTTC. Protein product: CASSQLERETQYF.

This clonotype was counted only a few times. The V and J genes are TRBV5-1 and TRBJ2-5; either TRBD1 or TRBD2 may supply D (5 bases each). The CDR3 has 16 residues. From germline, CDR1 is SGHRS and CDR2 YFSETQ. The germline V and J ends were trimmed by 4 bases and 7 bases, with 23 bases remaining between them. CDR3 region: CASSVTGDPKLGTQYF. DNA for the CDR3: TGCGCCAGCAGCGTGACCGGGGACCCTAAGTTGGGGACCCAGTACTTC.

This clonotype was seen more than once but under ten times. CDR3 in amino acids: CASSVAGTLAYEQYF. CDR3 nucleotides: TGTGCCAGCAGCGTAGCTGGGACACTTGCCTACGAGCAGTACTTC. This rearrangement joins TRBV9 to TRBJ2-7; a weak D match, TRBD1 (6 bases). The CDR3 is made up of 15 amino acids. The germline V and J ends were trimmed by 0 bases and 2 bases, with 12 bases remaining between them. The germline CDR1 and CDR2 sequences are SGDLS and YYNGEE. The whole variable domain, filled in from reference TRBV9 and TRBJ2-7, reads DSGVTQTPKHLITATGQRVTLRCSPRSGDLSVYWYQQSLDQGLQFLIQYYNGEERAKGNILERFSAQQFPDLHSELNLSSLELGDSALYFCASSVAGTLAYEQYFGPGTRLTVT.

The rearrangement joins TRBV7-9 to TRBJ2-2; a weak D match, TRBD1 (6 bases). The CDR3 is 17 residues long. With 6 bases removed from V and 5 bases from J, the gap between germline ends came to 22 bases. Per germline, CDR1 SEHNR and CDR2 FQNEAQ (reference sequence). This CDR3 reads CASSLPTGTDSTGELFF. DNA for the CDR3: TGTGCCAGCAGTCTCCCGACAGGTACGGACTCGACCGGGGAGCTGTTTTTT.